These 5 T cell receptor beta chains share one sample of origin, sequenced in a study of T cell repertoires in cytomegalovirus infection. One entry per CDR3 protein, called by TCRdb with MiXCR from the reads. The table lists fewer than 200,000 distinct CDR3 sequences, about an eighth of them singletons, with 25% to 30% in the top ten. Sequenced material: PBMCs. The receptors were sampled from a human donor in good health (CMV status not recorded). Some clones in this sample may be carry-over from other donors' samples.

This clonotype was counted a few times. This chain joins TRBV12-3 or TRBV12-4 and TRBJ2-1, with TRBD1 matching 7 bases. After removal of 4 bases from V and 3 bases from J, the junction contained 6 bases not matched to a gene. This CDR3 is 15 amino acids long. Written as DNA, the CDR3 is TGTGCCAGCAGTTCCGGGACAGAGGACTACAATGAGCAGTTCTTC. It codes for CASSSGTEDYNEQFF.

This clonotype was detected ten times or more. CDR3 amino acids: CASSSVSNEKLFF. The CDR3 coding sequence is TGTGCCAGCAGTTCGGTCAGCAATGAAAAACTGTTTTTT. The genes are TRBV6-6 and TRBJ1-4, with no clear D. V shed 4 bases and J shed 5 bases, with 8 bases lying between them. The CDR3 sequence is 13 residues long. Germline lookup yields CDR1 MNHNY and CDR2 SVGAGI (reference sequence).

A remark on this clonotype: A read error may be the cause here, since a much bigger clone is one base away. This chain uses TRBV7-2 with TRBJ1-1, with D unresolved. CDR3 length equals 11 residues. V was shortened by 4 bases and J by 10 bases, with 10 bases between the two germline ends. Germline CDR1 and CDR2: SGHTA and FQGNSA. CDR3 loop: CASSSRASAFF. The CDR3 DNA reads as TGTGCCAGCAGCTCTAGGGCCTCAGCTTTCTTT.

This clonotype was observed many times. This CDR3 reads CASSFNLLEQGNTEAFF. CDR3 sequence (DNA): TGTGCCAGCAGCTTTAATCTTCTCGAACAGGGGAACACTGAAGCTTTCTTT. V gene TRBV7-6 combines with J gene TRBJ1-1; a possible D gene is TRBD1 (6 bases). V was clipped by 3 bases and J by 1 base, with 18 bases between them. The CDR3 is made up of 17 amino acids. CDR1 and CDR2 from the germline V gene are SGHVS and FNYEAQ.

This clonotype was found a few times. The chain has TRBV5-5 and TRBJ1-4; possibly TRBD1 for D (6 bases). CDR3 length: 15 amino acids. CDR1 and CDR2 from the germline V gene are SGHKS and YYEKEE (reference sequence). With 0 bases removed from V and 8 bases from J, the gap between germline ends came to 14 bases. Written as DNA, the CDR3 is TGTGCCAGCAGCTTGGGGGCCAGGGGAAACGAAAAACTGTTTTTT. Protein product: CASSLGARGNEKLFF.